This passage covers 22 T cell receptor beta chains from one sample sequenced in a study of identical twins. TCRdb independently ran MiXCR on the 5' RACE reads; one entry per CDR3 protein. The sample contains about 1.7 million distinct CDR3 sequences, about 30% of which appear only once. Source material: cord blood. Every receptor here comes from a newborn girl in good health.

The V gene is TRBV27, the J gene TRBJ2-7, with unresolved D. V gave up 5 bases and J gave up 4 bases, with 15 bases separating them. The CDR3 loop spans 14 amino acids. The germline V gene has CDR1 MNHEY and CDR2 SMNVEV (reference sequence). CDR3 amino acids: CASSALSTLYEQYF. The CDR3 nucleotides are TGTGCCAGCAGTGCCCTATCCACTCTTTACGAGCAGTACTTC.

The CDR3: CASSQRINQPQHF. For the CDR3, the DNA is TGTGCCAGCAGCCAAAGGATCAATCAGCCCCAGCATTTT. The chain couples TRBV3-1 to TRBJ1-5; D remains unclear. Trimming removed 2 bases from V and 3 bases from J, with 5 bases in between. Germline V gene sequence: CDR1 LGHDT, CDR2 YNNKEL (reference sequence). This CDR3 region has 13 residues.

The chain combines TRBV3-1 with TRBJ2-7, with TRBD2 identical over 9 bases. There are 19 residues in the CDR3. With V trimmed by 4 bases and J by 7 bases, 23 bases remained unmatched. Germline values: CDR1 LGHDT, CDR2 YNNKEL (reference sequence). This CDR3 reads CASSRLSGGTISSYNEQYF. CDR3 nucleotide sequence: TGTGCCAGCAGCCGGCTCAGCGGGGGGACTATTAGCTCCTACAATGAGCAGTACTTC.

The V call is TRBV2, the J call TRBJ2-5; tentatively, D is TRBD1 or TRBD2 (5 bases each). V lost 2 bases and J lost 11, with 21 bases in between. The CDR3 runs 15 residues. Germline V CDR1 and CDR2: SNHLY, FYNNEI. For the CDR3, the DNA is TGTGCCAGCAGTGAACTGGGGCTAGAGGGGAATGAGCAGTACTTC. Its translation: CASSELGLEGNEQYF.

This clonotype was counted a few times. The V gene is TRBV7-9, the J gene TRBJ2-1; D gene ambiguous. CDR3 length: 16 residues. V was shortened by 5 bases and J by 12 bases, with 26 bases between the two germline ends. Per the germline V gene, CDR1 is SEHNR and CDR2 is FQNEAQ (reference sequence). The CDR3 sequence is CASSPSHGSRLIRQFF. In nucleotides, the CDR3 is TGTGCCAGCAGCCCATCTCACGGGTCAAGATTGATCCGGCAGTTCTTC.

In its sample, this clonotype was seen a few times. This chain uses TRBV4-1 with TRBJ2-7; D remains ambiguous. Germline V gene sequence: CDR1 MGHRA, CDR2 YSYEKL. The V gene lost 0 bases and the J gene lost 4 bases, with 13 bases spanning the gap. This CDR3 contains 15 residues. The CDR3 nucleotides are TGCGCCAGCAGCCAAGATTTGGGCTCTAATTACGAGCAGTACTTC. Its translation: CASSQDLGSNYEQYF.

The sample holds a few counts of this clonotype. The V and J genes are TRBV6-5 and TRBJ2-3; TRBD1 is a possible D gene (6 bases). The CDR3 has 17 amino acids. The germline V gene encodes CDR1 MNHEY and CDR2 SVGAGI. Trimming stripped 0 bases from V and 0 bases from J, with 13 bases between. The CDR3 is CASSYSIPGESTDTQYF. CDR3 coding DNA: TGTGCCAGCAGTTACTCGATACCAGGGGAGAGCACAGATACGCAGTATTTT.

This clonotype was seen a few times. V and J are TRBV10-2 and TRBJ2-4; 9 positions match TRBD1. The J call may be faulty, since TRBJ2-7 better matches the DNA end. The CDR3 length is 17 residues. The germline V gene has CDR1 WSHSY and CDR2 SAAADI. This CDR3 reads CASSELRGTGRFYEQYF. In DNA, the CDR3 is TGCGCCAGCAGTGAGTTGCGTGGGACAGGGAGGTTCTACGAGCAGTACTTC.

The CDR3 loop is CAISEGDRGNTEAFF. DNA of the CDR3: TGTGCCATCAGTGAAGGGGACAGGGGGAACACTGAAGCTTTCTTT. The chain is built from TRBV10-3 and TRBJ1-1; 10 bases map to TRBD1. The CDR3 length is 15 residues. V lost 3 bases to trimming and J lost 1 base; unmatched junction nucleotides: 2. Germline V lookup: CDR1 ENHRY, CDR2 SYGVKD.

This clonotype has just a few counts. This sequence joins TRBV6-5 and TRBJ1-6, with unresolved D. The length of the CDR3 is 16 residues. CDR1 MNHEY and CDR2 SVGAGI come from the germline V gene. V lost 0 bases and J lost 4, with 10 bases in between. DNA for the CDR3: TGTGCCAGCAGTTACTCGACCCGGATGTATAATTCACCCCTCCACTTT. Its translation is CASSYSTRMYNSPLHF.

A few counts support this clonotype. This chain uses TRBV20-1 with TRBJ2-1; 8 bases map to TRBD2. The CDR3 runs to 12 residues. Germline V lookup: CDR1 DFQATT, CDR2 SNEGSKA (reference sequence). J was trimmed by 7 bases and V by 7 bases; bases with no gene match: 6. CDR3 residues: CSGREDMNEQFF. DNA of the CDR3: TGCAGTGGGCGGGAGGATATGAATGAGCAGTTCTTC.

The CDR3 loop reads CASSVEGQSPYEQYF. For the CDR3, the DNA is TGTGCCAGCAGCGTAGAGGGACAGTCCCCCTACGAGCAGTACTTC. The chain couples TRBV9 to TRBJ2-7; TRBD1 matches at 7 bases. Germline V gene lookup returns CDR1 SGDLS and CDR2 YYNGEE. The CDR3 covers 15 residues. The V gene end was trimmed by 0 bases and the J gene end by 2 bases; junction bases not matched to a gene: 5.

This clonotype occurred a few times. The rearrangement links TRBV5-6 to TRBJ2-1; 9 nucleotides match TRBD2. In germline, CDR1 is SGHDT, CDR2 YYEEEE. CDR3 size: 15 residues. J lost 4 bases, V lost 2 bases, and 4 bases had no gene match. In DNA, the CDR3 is TGTGCCAGCAGCTTCCCTAGCGGGATTTACAATGAGCAGTTCTTC. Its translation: CASSFPSGIYNEQFF.

Here the CDR3 reads CATSVGGTYNEQFF. CDR3 DNA sequence: TGTGCCACCAGTGTGGGGGGGACTTACAATGAGCAGTTCTTC. The chain carries TRBV24-1 and TRBJ2-1; 7 nucleotides match TRBD2. V lost 5 bases to trimming and J lost 4 bases; unmatched junction nucleotides: 4. This CDR3 has 14 amino acids. Germline V gene sequence: CDR1 KGHDR, CDR2 SFDVKD.

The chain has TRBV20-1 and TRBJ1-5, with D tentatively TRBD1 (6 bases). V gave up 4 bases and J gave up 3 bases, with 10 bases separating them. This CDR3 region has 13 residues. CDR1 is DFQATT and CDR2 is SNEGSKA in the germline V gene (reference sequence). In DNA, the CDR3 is TGCAGTGCTACAGGGGCGTTCAATCAGCCCCAGCATTTT. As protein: CSATGAFNQPQHF.

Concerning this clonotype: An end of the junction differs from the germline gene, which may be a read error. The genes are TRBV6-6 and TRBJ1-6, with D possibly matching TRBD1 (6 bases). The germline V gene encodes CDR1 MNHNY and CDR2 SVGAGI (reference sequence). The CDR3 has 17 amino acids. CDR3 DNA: TGTGCCAGCAATTACTCAGGGGAGGGCCCATATAATTCACCCCTCCACTTT. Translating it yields CASNYSGEGPYNSPLHF.

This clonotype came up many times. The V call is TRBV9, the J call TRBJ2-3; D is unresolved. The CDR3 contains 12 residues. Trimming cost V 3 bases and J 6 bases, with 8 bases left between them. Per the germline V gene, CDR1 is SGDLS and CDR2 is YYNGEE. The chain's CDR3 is CASSAPGDTQYF. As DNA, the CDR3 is TGTGCCAGCAGCGCCCCAGGCGATACGCAGTATTTT.

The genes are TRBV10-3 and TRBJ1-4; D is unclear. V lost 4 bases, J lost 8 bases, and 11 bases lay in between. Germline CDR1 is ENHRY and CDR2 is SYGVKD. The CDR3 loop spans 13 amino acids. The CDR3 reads CAISAQDSEKLFF. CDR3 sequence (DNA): TGTGCCATCAGTGCGCAGGACTCAGAAAAACTGTTTTTT.

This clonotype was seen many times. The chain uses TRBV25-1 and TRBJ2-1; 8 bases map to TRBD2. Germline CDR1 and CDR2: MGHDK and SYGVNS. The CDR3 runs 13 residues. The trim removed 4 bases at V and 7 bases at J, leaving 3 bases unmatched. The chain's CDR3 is CASSAAGGNEQFF. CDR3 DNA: TGTGCCAGCAGTGCTGCGGGAGGAAATGAGCAGTTCTTC.

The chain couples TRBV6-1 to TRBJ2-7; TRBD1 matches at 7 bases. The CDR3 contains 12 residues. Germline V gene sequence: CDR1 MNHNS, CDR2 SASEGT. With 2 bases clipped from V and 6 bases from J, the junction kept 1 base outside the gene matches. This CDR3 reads CASSETGAEQYF. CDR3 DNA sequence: TGTGCCAGCAGTGAAACAGGGGCCGAGCAGTACTTC.

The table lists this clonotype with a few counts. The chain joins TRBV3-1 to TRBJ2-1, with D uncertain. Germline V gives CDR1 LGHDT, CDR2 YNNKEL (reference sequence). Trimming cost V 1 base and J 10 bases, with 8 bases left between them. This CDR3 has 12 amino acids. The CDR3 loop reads CASSQVGSEQFF. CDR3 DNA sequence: TGTGCCAGCAGCCAAGTTGGCAGCGAGCAGTTCTTC.

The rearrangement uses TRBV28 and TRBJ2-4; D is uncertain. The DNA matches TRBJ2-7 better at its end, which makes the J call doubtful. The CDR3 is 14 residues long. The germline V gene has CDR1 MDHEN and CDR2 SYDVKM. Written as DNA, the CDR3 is TGTGCCAGCACCTCAGCGAGGAGCTCCTACGAGCAGTACTTC. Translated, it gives CASTSARSSYEQYF.